This TCR beta chain was profiled in a study of T cell responses to AZD1222 COVID-19 vaccine (dated by TCRdb to the early 2020s). The study in broad terms: AZD1222 recipients given second doses at about 4 weeks or at about 12 weeks were pooled, since spike-specific TCR depth and breadth were not found to differ between the two schedules. Trial participants were enrolled by age into subgroups of 18-55, 56-69 and 70-plus years, and 148, 28 and 57 TCR-sequenced participants, respectively, were included in these subgroups. TCR sequencing was performed for fewer than 250 trial participants, of whom about 200 were given two doses of AZD1222 and approximately 25 were given two doses of MenACWY control vaccine. Results the study describes overall, beyond this receptor: A significant rise in spike-specific TCR breadth and depth was observed after two AZD1222 doses relative to day 0 and relative to MenACWY recipients. The 56-69-year group was small, and its depth increase did not reach significance, likely because of low power. Most participants were white British and females outnumbered males, and the authors suggested that clonal diversity may have been underestimated. Conclusions about previously exposed vaccinees were limited because only a handful of AZD1222 recipients were SARS-CoV-2 seropositive at baseline. CD4 TCRs associated with the vaccine covered the entire spike protein, and the dominant responses were in regions 160-218 and 743-854. Reportedly, almost half of the unique spike-specific TCRs recognized epitopes lying outside the regions that are mutated in the B.1.351 and B.1.1.7 variants. Because no day 14 peak-response samples were available, repertoires were characterized only after the peak T cell response.

The sample's time point label, in plain terms: baseline before first vaccination. Vaccinee samples came from UK trials COV001 and COV002, including a single-blind randomized controlled phase 2/3 trial of AZD1222 (ChAdOx1 nCoV-19) in healthy adults. Trial participant PBMC samples were collected at day 0 and day 28 after the second dose for TCRbeta chain sequencing. From cysteine to phenylalanine, the CDR3 is 13 amino acids long. Only the CDR3 DNA is retained, 39 bases long and in frame from the first base. From a lookup of the germline V gene, CDR1 and CDR2 are SGHRS and YFSETQ. The germline ends are 5 bases apart after V is trimmed by 0 bases and J by 4 bases. The CDR3 regions of human TCRbeta chains were subjected to immunosequencing. The paper's processing steps were these. Repertoire TCRs were matched against a reference library of SARS-CoV-2-specific TCRs generated with the MIRA antigen-specificity platform. Breadth was defined as the fraction of unique TCRs that were SARS-CoV-2-associated. Depth was defined as the fraction of total T cells that were SARS-CoV-2-associated. Each spike-specific TCR was assigned to its reactive spike region and to a CD4 or CD8 class using the MIRA data. Log10-transformed breadth and depth values were compared by one-way ANOVA with Sidak's multiple comparisons tests. Here the immuneACCESS table is served through TCRdb, limited to in-frame sequences with V and J called. Missing clones are a known gap in these copies; in checked studies unresolved V genes cover under half, and the rest lacks a known reason. From that table come the V and J calls and clone size; the DNA was used to work out D and trimming. Recorded for this sample are over 120,000 clones; around 89% of them occurred a single time. Around 1.6% of the sample is taken by the ten largest.

Regarding this clone: Its antigen is not yet known. No qualities accompany the bases; no much larger clone lies one base away.

Recombination linked TRBV5-1 to TRBJ1-3; the D gene identity is not certain. This sequence was found in an adult in good health. The sample in question was peripheral blood, obtained on day 0 of AZD1222 vaccination. The CDR3 protein is CASSLDRGNTIYF. The sequence in DNA is TGCGCCAGCAGCTTGGACCGGGGAAACACCATATATTTT.